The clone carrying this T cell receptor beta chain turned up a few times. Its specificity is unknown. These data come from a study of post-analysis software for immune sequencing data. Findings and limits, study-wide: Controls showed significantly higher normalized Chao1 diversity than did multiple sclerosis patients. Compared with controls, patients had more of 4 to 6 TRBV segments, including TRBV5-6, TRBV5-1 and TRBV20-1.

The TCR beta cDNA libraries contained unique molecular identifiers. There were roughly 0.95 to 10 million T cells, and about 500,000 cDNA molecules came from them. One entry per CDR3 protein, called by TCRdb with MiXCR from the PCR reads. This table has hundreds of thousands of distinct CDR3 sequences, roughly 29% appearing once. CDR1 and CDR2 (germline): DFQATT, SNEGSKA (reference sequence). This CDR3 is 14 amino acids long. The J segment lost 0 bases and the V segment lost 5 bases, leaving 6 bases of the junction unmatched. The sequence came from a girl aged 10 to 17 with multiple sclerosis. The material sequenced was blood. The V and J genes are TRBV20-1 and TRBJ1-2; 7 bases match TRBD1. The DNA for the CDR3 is TGCAGTGCTCGGGACAGCGAAGCTAACTATGGCTACACCTTC. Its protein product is CSARDSEANYGYTF.